The T cell receptor (beta chain) described here comes from a study of T cells in Graves' hyperthyroidism and ophthalmopathy. Amplification of TCR beta CDR3 regions was performed using RNA transcripts as template. When the TCR CDR3 underwent first-round RT-PCR, the HTBI primer set was used. One entry per CDR3 protein results from TCRdb running MiXCR on the multiplex PCR reads. The sample includes 600,000 to 750,000 distinct CDR3 sequences, around 16% seen only once; the top ten take roughly a sixth. The diagnostic basis comprised clinical symptoms, serum thyroxine and TRAb, thyroid ultrasound and orbital computed tomography. CDR1 and CDR2 (germline): SGHRS, YFSETQ. Losses at the gene ends were 4 bases for V and 5 bases for J; bases not matched to a gene: 7. The CDR3 loop spans 15 amino acids. The table lists this clonotype with a few counts.

The clonotype originates from a man aged 45-60 years with Graves' hyperthyroidism. Specimen: blood. The V and J genes are TRBV5-1 and TRBJ2-7, with TRBD1 matching 12 bases. This chain's CDR3 is CASSLGQGAADEQYF. The CDR3 bases are TGCGCCAGCAGCCTGGGACAGGGGGCAGCCGACGAGCAGTACTTC.